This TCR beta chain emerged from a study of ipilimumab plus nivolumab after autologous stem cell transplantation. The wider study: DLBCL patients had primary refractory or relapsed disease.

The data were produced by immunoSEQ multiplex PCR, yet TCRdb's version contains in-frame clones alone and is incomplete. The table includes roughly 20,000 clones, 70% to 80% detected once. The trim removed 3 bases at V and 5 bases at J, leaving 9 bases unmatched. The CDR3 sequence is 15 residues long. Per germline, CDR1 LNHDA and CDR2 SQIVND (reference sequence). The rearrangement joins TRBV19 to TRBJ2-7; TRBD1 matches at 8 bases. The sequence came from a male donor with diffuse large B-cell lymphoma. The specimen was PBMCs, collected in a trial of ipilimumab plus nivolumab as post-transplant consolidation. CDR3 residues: CASSILGQGFHEQYF. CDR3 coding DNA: TGTGCCAGTAGTATCCTCGGACAGGGATTCCACGAGCAGTACTTC.